The 14 T cell receptor beta chains listed next were all sequenced from one sample in a study of cytomegalovirus exposure and HLA in healthy donors. PCR was performed using 60 Vbeta and 13 Jbeta primers. Here immunoSEQ multiplex PCR was the method, and the copy in TCRdb shows in-frame clones only, minus some. The sample contains 110,000 to 150,000 clones, approximately 78% of which appear only once. Sample: PBMCs. The receptors stem from a middle-aged woman in good health and CMV-seropositive.

This chain joins TRBV7-8 and TRBJ2-7; 7 positions match TRBD2. The length of the CDR3 is 14 residues. Germline V gene sequence: CDR1 SGHVS, CDR2 FQNEAQ. The junction had 6 bases not matched to a gene; V was cut back by 7 bases and J by 0 bases. The CDR3 loop reads CASTARDYSYEQYF. CDR3 DNA: TGTGCCAGCACCGCCCGGGACTACTCCTACGAGCAGTACTTC.

This clone turned up a few times. This chain uses TRBV11-2 with TRBJ1-3, with 8 bases that match TRBD1. Germline V gene data show CDR1 as SGHAT and CDR2 as FQNNGV. With V trimmed by 1 base and J by 0 bases, 5 bases remained unmatched. The CDR3 has 17 residues. The CDR3 loop reads CASSLVAGGSSGNTIYF. CDR3 nucleotides: TGTGCCAGCAGCTTAGTCGCAGGGGGCAGCTCTGGAAACACCATATATTTT.

The V and J genes are TRBV30 and TRBJ2-1; 9 nucleotides align to TRBD2. This CDR3 has 17 residues. Trimming removed 5 bases from V and 1 base from J; junction bases left unmatched: 12. Germline loops: CDR1 GTSNPN, CDR2 SVGIG (reference sequence). For the CDR3, the DNA is TGTGCCTGGTCCGGCGGGCTAGCGGGAATATCCTACAATGAGCAGTTCTTC. This gives the protein CAWSGGLAGISYNEQFF.

This clone showed up just a few times. V gene TRBV28 combines with J gene TRBJ2-7; tentatively, D is TRBD1 (5 bases). Germline loops: CDR1 MDHEN, CDR2 SYDVKM. The CDR3 length is 14 residues. Between the trimmed V and J ends, which lost 6 bases and 6 bases, there was a span of 18 bases. The chain's CDR3 is CASSSPHQGPEQYF. The CDR3 nucleotides are TGTGCCAGCAGCTCCCCACATCAGGGTCCCGAGCAGTACTTC.

V is TRBV2 and J is TRBJ2-5; 9 bases fit TRBD2. CDR1 is SNHLY, CDR2 FYNNEI, per germline. V lost 3 bases and J lost 7; bases outside the gene matches: 9. CDR3 size: 15 residues. The CDR3 sequence is CASSDGIAGAGTQYF. The CDR3 region has the DNA TGTGCCAGCAGTGATGGAATAGCGGGAGCAGGGACCCAGTACTTC.

This chain uses TRBV30 with TRBJ2-7, with 9 positions matching TRBD1. The germline gives CDR1 GTSNPN, CDR2 SVGIG (reference sequence). The CDR3 length is 13 residues. V shed 7 bases, J shed 3 bases, and the junction held 7 bases outside the gene matches. In DNA, the CDR3 is TGTGCCTCAACCGACAGGGGGAGCTACGAGCAGTACTTC. Encoded protein: CASTDRGSYEQYF.

V and J are TRBV6-4 and TRBJ2-7, with 11 nucleotides matching TRBD1. V shed 2 bases, J shed 6 bases, and the junction held 3 bases outside the gene matches. This CDR3 is 14 amino acids long. CDR1 is MRHNA and CDR2 is SNTAGT in the germline V gene. This chain's CDR3 is CASSDGQGAGEQYF. The CDR3 coding sequence is TGTGCCAGCAGTGACGGACAGGGGGCTGGCGAGCAGTACTTC.

The chain joins TRBV5-8 to TRBJ1-2, with D possibly matching TRBD1 (6 bases). The germline V gene has CDR1 SGHTS and CDR2 YDEGEE. The CDR3 has 16 amino acids. V was trimmed by 3 bases and J by 0 bases, leaving 15 bases between them. Here the CDR3 reads CASSSGGSRSNYGYTF. CDR3 nucleotides: TGTGCCAGCAGCTCGGGGGGCAGCCGTTCTAACTATGGCTACACCTTC.

This chain connects TRBV28 to TRBJ2-5; 9 bases match TRBD2. With the DNA end fitting TRBJ2-7 better, the J assignment may be wrong. This CDR3 is built from 14 residues. Germline V CDR1 and CDR2: MDHEN, SYDVKM. Here the CDR3 DNA reads TGTGCCAGCAGCCGGACTAGCGAGGTAGTCGAGCAGTACTTC. Translating it yields CASSRTSEVVEQYF.

This chain links TRBV2 with TRBJ2-5, with 7 bases that match TRBD2. The end of the DNA fits TRBJ2-7 better, so the J call may be wrong. CDR1 and CDR2 (germline): SNHLY, FYNNEI. This CDR3 contains 14 residues. The CDR3 sequence: CASRPSGGGYEQYF. The CDR3 nucleotides are TGTGCCAGCAGGCCCTCGGGCGGGGGTTACGAGCAGTACTTC.

This chain joins TRBV7-9 and TRBJ2-7, with 10 bases aligning to TRBD2. The V gene end was trimmed by 1 base and the J gene end by 5 bases; junction bases not matched to a gene: 5. CDR3 length: 15 residues. Germline CDR1 SEHNR, CDR2 FQNEAQ (reference sequence). CDR3 sequence reads: CASSLEAGGINEQYF. The CDR3 DNA follows: TGTGCCAGCAGCTTAGAAGCGGGAGGGATAAACGAGCAGTACTTC. The full variable domain, completed using reference TRBV7-9 and TRBJ2-7, is DTGVSQNPRHKITKRGQNVTFRCDPISEHNRLYWYRQTLGQGPEFLTYFQNEAQLEKSRLLSDRFSAERPKGSFSTLEIQRTEQGDSAMYLCASSLEAGGINEQYFGPGTRLTVT.

The J gene is TRBJ2-1, the V gene TRBV7-2; 10 bases map to TRBD2. Germline-derived CDR1 and CDR2 are SGHTA and FQGNSA. The junction had 4 bases not matched to a gene; V was cut back by 5 bases and J by 3 bases. The CDR3 covers 15 residues. CDR3 amino acids: CASSQRGGRYNEQFF. CDR3 coding DNA: TGTGCCAGCAGCCAGCGGGGGGGCCGCTACAATGAGCAGTTCTTC.

The chain carries TRBV5-6 and TRBJ1-4; D is perhaps TRBD1 (6 bases). Germline V gene data show CDR1 as SGHDT and CDR2 as YYEEEE. The CDR3 consists of 13 residues. Deletions cut 2 bases from V and 7 bases from J, with 9 bases between. CDR3 DNA: TGTGCCAGCAGCTTACAGGGTGGTGAAAAACTGTTTTTT. Translating it yields CASSLQGGEKLFF.

In this sample, this clone turned up once. The chain couples TRBV7-3 to TRBJ2-1; 7 bases agree with TRBD2. Trimming cost V 2 bases and J 7 bases; bases outside gene matches: 5. This CDR3 spans 14 amino acids. Germline CDR1 reads SGHTA; CDR2 reads FQGTGA. As DNA, the CDR3 is TGTGCCAGCAGCTTATCTCCTAGCGGAAATGAGCAGTTCTTC. Encoded protein: CASSLSPSGNEQFF.